The 31 T cell receptor beta chains presented below share a single source sample, sequenced in a study of shared clonotypes between healthy human individuals (TCRdb year 2020). Receptor libraries were prepared by the immunoSEQ multiplex PCR assay. Sourced from immuneACCESS, this table was stored by TCRdb with only in-frame sequences that have V and J called. A share of the clones is absent; for the studies checked, an unresolved V gene accounts for under half, and the remainder has no known explanation. The sample profile shows about 1.1 million clones; 60% to 85% of them were found once. The top ten clones comprise 0.89% of the sample. Sequenced material: memory CD4+ T cells from PBMCs. The sample's cell subset or site, from its label and the paper: CD45RA-negative fraction. The receptors were gathered from a man aged 18 to 30 in good health. Some clones in this sample may be carry-over from other donors' samples.

This chain joins TRBV18 and TRBJ2-3, with 7 bases that match TRBD2. Per the germline V gene, CDR1 is KGHSH and CDR2 is LQKENI. The ends lost 2 bases at V and 4 bases at J; junction bases unmatched: 6. The CDR3 loop spans 15 amino acids. The DNA for the CDR3 is TGTGCCAGCTCACCAATGCGGGAGTCCGCAGATACGCAGTATTTT. This gives the protein CASSPMRESADTQYF.

The chain carries TRBV2 and TRBJ1-1, with 7 bases lining up with TRBD1. The CDR3 is made up of 13 amino acids. The ends lost 9 bases at V and 3 bases at J; junction bases unmatched: 7. Germline values: CDR1 SNHLY, CDR2 FYNNEI. The CDR3 loop is CARGGTGYTEAFF. For the CDR3, the DNA is TGTGCCAGAGGGGGCACGGGGTACACTGAAGCTTTCTTT.

J is TRBJ2-7 and V is TRBV28, with 8 bases identical to TRBD1. Germline V lookup: CDR1 MDHEN, CDR2 SYDVKM. V shed 1 base, J shed 0 bases, and the junction held 5 bases outside the gene matches. The CDR3 length is 16 residues. Here the CDR3 reads CASSLFGQGSSYEQYF. The CDR3 nucleotides read TGTGCCAGCAGTTTATTCGGACAGGGCAGCTCCTACGAGCAGTACTTC.

As for this clone: This probably arose from a read error, given a far larger clone one base away. The rearrangement links TRBV4-1 to TRBJ1-4, with a possible D match to TRBD1 (6 bases). Trimming pared 4 bases from V and 1 base from J, leaving 10 bases between. The CDR3 spans 15 residues. In germline, CDR1 is MGHRA, CDR2 YSYEKL. CDR3: CASSRNRVTNEKLFF. In DNA, the CDR3 is TGCGCCAGCAGCCGGAACAGGGTAACTAATGAAAAACTGTTTTTT.

The gene calls are TRBV6-6 and TRBJ2-7; 7 nucleotides line up with TRBD2. With 6 bases clipped from V and 5 bases from J, the junction kept 16 bases outside the gene matches. The CDR3 totals 16 residues. The germline gives CDR1 MNHNY, CDR2 SVGAGI (reference sequence). CDR3 bases: TGTGCCAGCAGCCGGGGCTATACGCGGGAGAGCGACGAGCAGTACTTC. It encodes CASSRGYTRESDEQYF.

This clone was observed a single time. This chain uses TRBV27 with TRBJ1-2, with D perhaps matching TRBD1 (6 bases). Germline V lookup: CDR1 MNHEY, CDR2 SMNVEV (reference sequence). CDR3 length equals 13 residues. Trimming took 4 bases from V and 8 from J, leaving 14 bases between them. The CDR3 DNA sequence: TGTGCCAGCAGTTCAACAGGGTCTCGGGGCTACACCTTC. It yields the protein CASSSTGSRGYTF.

This clone has a single count. This chain uses TRBV18 with TRBJ1-4, with 8 bases aligning to TRBD1. This CDR3 is built from 16 residues. Trimming at V came to 5 bases and at J to 1 base, leaving 6 bases not matched to a gene. Germline loops: CDR1 KGHSH, CDR2 LQKENI. The DNA of the CDR3 is TGTGCCAGCTCATCTTGGACAGGGAGAACTAATGAAAAACTGTTTTTT. As protein: CASSSWTGRTNEKLFF.

This chain uses TRBV5-1 with TRBJ2-1; TRBD1 matches 8 bases. V lost 4 bases, J lost 5 bases, and 5 bases stayed unmatched. Per germline, CDR1 SGHRS and CDR2 YFSETQ. The CDR3 has 14 amino acids. The CDR3 DNA follows: TGCGCCAGCAGCGCCCAGACAGGGGACAATGAGCAGTTCTTC. It encodes CASSAQTGDNEQFF.

The chain recombines TRBV7-3 with TRBJ2-3, with D tentatively TRBD1 (7 bases). The CDR3 is 15 residues long. The ends were cut back, 5 bases at V and 1 base at J, with 13 bases in the middle. CDR1 and CDR2 from the germline V gene are SGHTA and FQGTGA. Here the CDR3 DNA reads TGTGCCAGCAGCCCCACAGGGGAGGGCACAGATACGCAGTATTTT. Protein product: CASSPTGEGTDTQYF.

The CDR3 DNA follows: TGCAGCGTCACGGACACAGCAATGAACACTGAAGCTTTCTTT. This translates into CSVTDTAMNTEAFF. This chain joins TRBV29-1 and TRBJ1-1; possible D gene TRBD1, 5 bases. Trimming took 6 bases from V and 0 from J, leaving 14 bases between them. Germline CDR1 SQVTM, CDR2 ANQGSEA. The CDR3 runs to 14 residues.

This clone showed up just a few times. The rearrangement links TRBV9 to TRBJ2-1; D is uncertain. This CDR3 has 13 amino acids. Between the trimmed V and J ends, which lost 2 bases and 3 bases, there was a span of 6 bases. Germline V gene data show CDR1 as SGDLS and CDR2 as YYNGEE. Here the CDR3 reads CASSVFSYNEQFF. The CDR3 region has the DNA TGTGCCAGCAGCGTTTTCAGCTACAATGAGCAGTTCTTC.

V usage is TRBV11-3 and J usage is TRBJ2-1; D might be TRBD1 (5 bases). The CDR3 runs 12 residues. Germline V gene lookup returns CDR1 SGHNT and CDR2 YENEEA. The V and J ends lost 3 bases and 9 bases respectively, with 9 bases between them. CDR3 nucleotides: TGTGCCAGCAGCTTGTTAGGGGTTGAGCAGTTCTTC. This translates into CASSLLGVEQFF.

This chain links TRBV5-4 with TRBJ1-1; TRBD1 aligns across 7 bases. Per germline, CDR1 SGHNT and CDR2 YYREEE (reference sequence). The length of the CDR3 is 16 residues. J gave up 4 bases and V 5 bases, and 14 bases lay outside the gene matches. CDR3: CASSLPGQRWPTEAFF. For the CDR3, the DNA is TGTGCCAGCAGTCTGCCGGGACAGAGGTGGCCCACTGAAGCTTTCTTT.

This chain uses TRBV18 with TRBJ1-1, with a tentative D call TRBD1 (5 bases). With 0 bases removed from V and 4 bases from J, the gap between germline ends came to 12 bases. This CDR3 contains 15 residues. Germline V CDR1 and CDR2: KGHSH, LQKENI. In DNA, the CDR3 is TGTGCCAGCTCACCACCGGCAGGGAGAAGCACTGAAGCTTTCTTT. Residues: CASSPPAGRSTEAFF.

This sequence joins TRBV7-3 and TRBJ1-2; D call uncertain. V was cut by 0 bases and J by 7 bases, with 15 bases left in between. Germline V lookup: CDR1 SGHTA, CDR2 FQGTGA. This CDR3 comprises 15 residues. The CDR3 DNA reads TGTGCCAGCAGCTTAACTGCGCATAACAACGGTGGCTACACCTTC. Its protein product is CASSLTAHNNGGYTF.

The rearrangement links TRBV6-6 to TRBJ1-5; 10 bases fit TRBD1. Germline-derived CDR1 and CDR2 are MNHNY and SVGAGI (reference sequence). The CDR3 covers 14 residues. The V segment lost 6 bases and the J segment 7 bases; nucleotides outside the gene matches: 6. CDR3 bases: TGTGCCAGCAGGGCGGGACAGGGGATCCAGCCCCAGCATTTT. It codes for CASRAGQGIQPQHF.

The rearrangement joins TRBV7-9 to TRBJ1-1; the D is unclear. The ends were cut back, 5 bases at V and 5 bases at J, with 12 bases in the middle. The CDR3 is 13 residues long. Germline values: CDR1 SEHNR, CDR2 FQNEAQ (reference sequence). In DNA, the CDR3 is TGTGCCAGCAGCCCTAACGAGGGAACTGAAGCTTTCTTT. Translation gives CASSPNEGTEAFF.

This clone was picked up a small number of times. This chain links TRBV7-2 with TRBJ1-2; D is undetermined. Germline CDR1 and CDR2: SGHTA and FQGNSA. CDR3 length: 14 amino acids. The V end was cut by 5 bases, the J end by 2 bases, with 12 bases between. CDR3 nucleotide sequence: TGTGCCAGCAGCCCCCCGGGCCTCAACTATGGCTACACCTTC. Its protein product is CASSPPGLNYGYTF.

The gene calls are TRBV27 and TRBJ1-4; no reliable D call. This CDR3 region has 15 residues. CDR1 MNHEY and CDR2 SMNVEV come from the germline V gene (reference sequence). Trimming removed 6 bases from V and 8 bases from J, with 19 bases in between. CDR3 region: CASSLPGREGEKLFF. CDR3 nucleotides: TGTGCCAGCAGCCTCCCCGGGAGGGAAGGGGAAAAACTGTTTTTT.

The gene calls are TRBV7-3 and TRBJ2-7; D perhaps matches TRBD1 (6 bases). Germline V gene lookup returns CDR1 SGHTA and CDR2 FQGTGA. With 5 bases removed from V and 6 bases from J, the gap between germline ends came to 14 bases. The CDR3 has 13 residues. CDR3 loop: CASSTHRDTEQYF. The DNA for the CDR3 is TGTGCCAGCAGCACACACAGGGATACCGAGCAGTACTTC.

This clone has a handful of counts. The DNA for the CDR3 is TGTGCCTGGGGTACAGGGGGCCGACGGGGAGCTTTCTTT. It specifies CAWGTGGRRGAFF. This chain links TRBV30 with TRBJ1-1, with TRBD1 matching over 9 bases. The V gene end was trimmed by 5 bases and the J gene end by 10 bases; junction bases not matched to a gene: 11. CDR1 is GTSNPN, CDR2 SVGIG, per germline (reference sequence). This CDR3 region has 13 residues.

A remark on this clone: A read error may be the cause here, since a much bigger clone is one base away. The chain has TRBV25-1 and TRBJ1-1, with 9 bases identical to TRBD1. Looked up from germline, CDR1 is MGHDK and CDR2 is SYGVNS. This CDR3 contains 13 residues. CDR3 residues: CAKQGARSTKAFF. CDR3 bases: TGTGCCAAACAGGGGGCGAGAAGCACTAAAGCTTTCTTT. The whole variable domain, filled in from reference TRBV25-1 and TRBJ1-1, reads EADIYQTPRYLVIGTGKKITLECSQTMGHDKMYWYQQDPGMELHLIHYSYGVNSTEKGDLSSESTVSRIRTEHFPLTLESARPSHTSQYLCAKQGARSTKAFFGQGTRLTVV.

The genes are TRBV27 and TRBJ1-1; TRBD1 agrees at 7 bases. The germline V gene encodes CDR1 MNHEY and CDR2 SMNVEV (reference sequence). The CDR3 totals 15 residues. V was clipped by 5 bases and J by 1 base; unmatched bases: 7. The CDR3 nucleotides are TGTGCCAGCAGTCCAGACAGGGTAGGGAACACTGAAGCTTTCTTT. Translated, it gives CASSPDRVGNTEAFF.

As to this clone: This sample includes further DNA sequences coding for the same CDR3. V usage is TRBV9 and J usage is TRBJ2-3; 7 nucleotides agree with TRBD2. Germline trimming cut 0 bases from V and 2 bases from J; bases unmatched to any gene: 6. Germline V gene data show CDR1 as SGDLS and CDR2 as YYNGEE. The CDR3 extends over 16 amino acids. The CDR3 is CASSVGASGLTDTQYF. CDR3 in DNA: TGTGCCAGCAGCGTAGGGGCTAGCGGACTCACAGATACGCAGTATTTT.

The chain joins TRBV2 to TRBJ2-3; TRBD2 matches at 12 bases. The CDR3 covers 16 residues. The V gene end was trimmed by 4 bases and the J gene end by 4 bases; junction bases not matched to a gene: 6. CDR1 is SNHLY, CDR2 FYNNEI, per germline. For the CDR3, the DNA is TGTGCCAGCAGTGGGACTAGCGGGAAGAGGGCAGATACGCAGTATTTT. It codes for CASSGTSGKRADTQYF.

This sequence joins TRBV7-2 and TRBJ1-1; 8 bases map to TRBD1. In germline, CDR1 is SGHTA, CDR2 FQGNSA. CDR3 length: 15 residues. The V and J ends lost 1 base and 12 bases, in that order; junction bases with no gene match: 13. Written as DNA, the CDR3 is TGTGCCAGCAGCTTAGTTAGTGACTCAGGGGGCTCACCTTTCTTT. Encoded protein: CASSLVSDSGGSPFF. Based on the CDR3 plus reference TRBV7-2 and TRBJ1-1, the full variable domain is GAGVSQSPSNKVTEKGKDVELRCDPISGHTALYWYRQSLGQGLEFLIYFQGNSAPDKSGLPSDRFSAERTGGSVSTLTIQRTQQEDSAVYLCASSLVSDSGGSPFFGQGTRLTVV.

The V call is TRBV25-1, the J call TRBJ2-7; D might be TRBD2 (6 bases). There are 13 residues in the CDR3. CDR1 is MGHDK, CDR2 SYGVNS, per germline. V was pared by 1 base and J by 7 bases, with 11 bases between. The CDR3 reads CASSESGVREQYF. CDR3 sequence (DNA): TGTGCCAGCAGTGAATCGGGGGTTCGGGAGCAGTACTTC.

V and J are TRBV14 and TRBJ2-6; 10 positions match TRBD1. This CDR3 region has 18 residues. The germline CDR1 and CDR2 sequences are SGHDN and FVKESK. Germline trimming cut 4 bases from V and 0 bases from J; bases unmatched to any gene: 6. This CDR3 reads CASSLRTGGNSGANVLTF. DNA of the CDR3: TGTGCCAGCAGCCTTCGGACAGGGGGGAACTCTGGGGCCAACGTCCTGACTTTC.

The gene calls are TRBV5-1 and TRBJ2-7, with a possible D match to TRBD1 (6 bases). Germline loops: CDR1 SGHRS, CDR2 YFSETQ. This CDR3 has 15 amino acids. V lost 0 bases to trimming and J lost 4 bases, with 14 bases between them. The CDR3 spells CASSLGGQVSYEQYF. In nucleotides, the CDR3 is TGCGCCAGCAGCTTGGGGGGGCAGGTGAGTTACGAGCAGTACTTC.

The V gene is TRBV7-9, the J gene TRBJ2-2; 9 bases are shared with TRBD2. With V trimmed by 6 bases and J by 1 base, 3 bases remained unmatched. This CDR3 contains 15 residues. Germline loops: CDR1 SEHNR, CDR2 FQNEAQ (reference sequence). The CDR3 sequence: CASRRTSENTGELFF. The DNA for the CDR3 is TGTGCCAGCAGACGGACTAGCGAGAACACCGGGGAGCTGTTTTTT.

The V gene is TRBV6-4, the J gene TRBJ2-7; D is undetermined. The CDR3 is made up of 13 amino acids. V gave up 6 bases and J gave up 5 bases, with 14 bases separating them. CDR1 and CDR2 from the germline V gene are MRHNA and SNTAGT. CDR3 amino acids: CASRDQDFDEQYF. The CDR3 bases are TGTGCCAGCAGGGACCAGGATTTTGACGAGCAGTACTTC.